Each of the 27 T cell receptor beta chains below was sequenced from the same sample in a study of shared clonotypes between healthy human individuals. Using immunoSEQ multiplex PCR, the repertoire was profiled, and TCRdb retains in-frame clones only, with some absent. This table holds about 600,000 clones, around 97% found once. The sequenced sample consisted of naive CD4+ T cells sorted from blood. The subset is: CD45RA+ positively selected. Every receptor here comes from a woman aged 30 to 39 in good health.

V usage is TRBV6-1 and J usage is TRBJ2-1; D may be TRBD1 or TRBD2 (5 bases each). The germline V and J ends were trimmed by 5 bases and 9 bases, with 14 bases remaining between them. Per the germline V gene, CDR1 is MNHNS and CDR2 is SASEGT. The CDR3 covers 13 residues. DNA of the CDR3: TGTGCCAGCAGTACCGGGGCCCCCTTTGAGCAGTTCTTC. Translated: CASSTGAPFEQFF.

The rearrangement uses TRBV27 and TRBJ1-4; 9 nucleotides match TRBD1. This CDR3 has 14 amino acids. From germline, CDR1 is MNHEY and CDR2 SMNVEV (reference sequence). With 6 bases clipped from V and 6 bases from J, the junction kept 5 bases outside the gene matches. CDR3 DNA sequence: TGTGCCAGCAGCGTGACAGGGGGAGATGAAAAACTGTTTTTT. Translation: CASSVTGGDEKLFF. The complete variable domain, with remaining parts taken from reference TRBV27 and TRBJ1-4, reads EAQVTQNPRYLITVTGKKLTVTCSQNMNHEYMSWYRQDPGLGLRQIYYSMNVEVTDKGDVPEGYKVSRKEKRNFPLILESPSPNQTSLYFCASSVTGGDEKLFFGSGTQLSVL.

The J gene is TRBJ2-7, the V gene TRBV6-5; D gene uncertain. Germline V gene data show CDR1 as MNHEY and CDR2 as SVGAGI. The CDR3 covers 13 residues. V lost 0 bases and J lost 3, with 6 bases in between. The CDR3 sequence is CASSYSPSYEQYF. CDR3 DNA sequence: TGTGCCAGCAGTTACTCTCCCAGCTACGAGCAGTACTTC.

Points on this clone: The sample holds other DNA sequences that translate to the same CDR3. V usage is TRBV10-1 and J usage is TRBJ2-3, with no clear D. Germline V lookup: CDR1 WNHNN, CDR2 SYGVQD (reference sequence). This CDR3 is 13 amino acids long. Trimming removed 0 bases from V and 3 bases from J, with 4 bases in between. This chain's CDR3 is CASSESGTDTQYF. CDR3 in DNA: TGCGCCAGCAGTGAGTCCGGGACAGATACGCAGTATTTT.

This clone was detected once. The J gene is TRBJ2-2, the V gene TRBV7-3; the match to TRBD2 covers 10 bases. This CDR3 has 16 amino acids. V lost 4 bases, J lost 4 bases, and 6 bases stayed unmatched. Germline assignment: CDR1 SGHTA and CDR2 FQGTGA. The DNA of the CDR3 is TGTGCCAGCAGCTCCGGACTAGCGGACGGCACCGGGGAGCTGTTTTTT. This encodes CASSSGLADGTGELFF.

The V and J genes are TRBV28 and TRBJ2-1, with TRBD2 matching 12 bases. This CDR3 comprises 13 residues. Germline V gene lookup returns CDR1 MDHEN and CDR2 SYDVKM. Trimming removed 3 bases from V and 14 bases from J; junction bases left unmatched: 5. CDR3 residues: CASSFGLAGGKFF. The CDR3 DNA is TGTGCCAGCAGTTTTGGGCTAGCGGGAGGGAAGTTCTTC.

The CDR3 reads CASIPGQGRYGELFF. CDR3 DNA: TGTGCCAGCATCCCCGGACAGGGGAGGTACGGGGAGCTGTTTTTT. This chain joins TRBV2 and TRBJ2-2, with TRBD1 identical over 9 bases. Germline V gives CDR1 SNHLY, CDR2 FYNNEI. The CDR3 spans 15 residues. V lost 7 bases, J lost 7 bases, and 10 bases stayed unmatched.

This sequence joins TRBV27 and TRBJ1-1; unclear D gene. Germline values: CDR1 MNHEY, CDR2 SMNVEV (reference sequence). V was cut by 0 bases and J by 0 bases, with 8 bases left in between. The CDR3 covers 15 residues. Here the CDR3 reads CASSLSGPMNTEAFF. The CDR3 DNA reads TGTGCCAGCAGTTTATCTGGACCTATGAACACTGAAGCTTTCTTT.

CDR3 DNA sequence: TGTGCCAGCAGTGCACAGGGACTTACTGAAGCTTTCTTT. Protein sequence: CASSAQGLTEAFF. The chain joins TRBV6-1 to TRBJ1-1, with D perhaps matching TRBD1 (6 bases). This CDR3 has 13 residues. The V gene lost 4 bases and the J gene lost 5 bases, with 11 bases spanning the gap. Germline CDR1 and CDR2: MNHNS and SASEGT.

The chain couples TRBV7-6 to TRBJ2-2, with 8 bases that match TRBD1. The CDR3 consists of 18 residues. Germline assignment: CDR1 SGHVS and CDR2 FNYEAQ. The trim removed 1 base at V and 4 bases at J, leaving 11 bases unmatched. In DNA form, the CDR3 reads TGTGCCAGCAGCTTAGTCGGCCGACAGGGGTCGAGCACCGGGGAGCTGTTTTTT. It translates to CASSLVGRQGSSTGELFF.

This clone was recorded only once. V usage is TRBV10-2 and J usage is TRBJ1-1; D perhaps matches TRBD1 (5 bases). Germline V lookup: CDR1 WSHSY, CDR2 SAAADI. The CDR3 is 14 amino acids. V lost 4 bases and J lost 3, with 12 bases in between. The CDR3 DNA sequence: TGCGCCAGCAGTGCAGGGATTGGGTACACTGAAGCTTTCTTT. Protein sequence: CASSAGIGYTEAFF.

V gene TRBV6-5 combines with J gene TRBJ2-5, with D possibly called TRBD1 or TRBD2 (6 bases each). The V end was cut by 6 bases, the J end by 5 bases, with 19 bases between. This CDR3 has 15 residues. Germline-derived CDR1 and CDR2 are MNHEY and SVGAGI. This CDR3 reads CASRKRRGSRETQYF. In DNA, the CDR3 is TGTGCCAGCAGGAAGCGGAGGGGGTCGAGGGAGACCCAGTACTTC.

This chain connects TRBV6-4 to TRBJ2-7; 8 bases fit TRBD2. This CDR3 is 14 amino acids long. J gave up 0 bases and V 6 bases, and 4 bases lay outside the gene matches. The germline CDR1 and CDR2 sequences are MRHNA and SNTAGT. As DNA, the CDR3 is TGTGCCAGCAGGGAAACTAGCGGCTCCTACGAGCAGTACTTC. Translating it yields CASRETSGSYEQYF.

The chain employs TRBV7-2 and TRBJ2-7; 8 bases map to TRBD2. CDR1 is SGHTA and CDR2 is FQGNSA in the germline V gene. J was trimmed by 6 bases and V by 1 base; bases with no gene match: 5. CDR3 length: 14 residues. The CDR3, as DNA: TGTGCCAGCAGCTTAGAAGGACTAGCAAGCGAGCAGTACTTC. Encoded protein: CASSLEGLASEQYF.

The rearrangement links TRBV6-5 to TRBJ2-3; D ambiguous. The V end lost 4 bases, the J end lost 1 base, and 6 bases lay between the germline ends. The germline CDR1 and CDR2 sequences are MNHEY and SVGAGI. This CDR3 has 13 amino acids. In DNA, the CDR3 is TGTGCCAGCAGTTCACAAGGCACAGATACGCAGTATTTT. Protein: CASSSQGTDTQYF.

The V and J genes are TRBV6-5 and TRBJ2-3, with TRBD2 identical over 12 bases. CDR1 MNHEY and CDR2 SVGAGI come from the germline V gene. V gave up 5 bases and J gave up 5 bases; unmatched junction bases: 5. CDR3 length equals 15 residues. CDR3 nucleotides: TGTGCCAGCAGTACGACTAGCGGGAGAAGAGATACGCAGTATTTT. The encoded protein is CASSTTSGRRDTQYF.

About this clone: The sample has other DNA sequences that encode this CDR3 too. V is TRBV30 and J is TRBJ2-7; D is tentatively TRBD1 or TRBD2 (5 bases each). V shed 5 bases and J shed 5 bases, with 10 bases lying between them. This CDR3 has 11 amino acids. CDR1 GTSNPN and CDR2 SVGIG come from the germline V gene (reference sequence). CDR3 nucleotides: TGTGCCTGGGACGGGGCCGACGAGCAGTACTTC. Its protein product is CAWDGADEQYF. Full variable domain (outside the CDR3, taken from reference TRBV30 and TRBJ2-7): SQTIHQWPATLVQPVGSPLSLECTVEGTSNPNLYWYRQAAGRGLQLLFYSVGIGQISSEVPQNLSASRPQDRQFILSSKKLLLSDSGFYLCAWDGADEQYFGPGTRLTVT.

The chain combines TRBV30 with TRBJ2-7, with D uncertain. The V gene's germline CDR1 is GTSNPN and CDR2 SVGIG (reference sequence). Trimming pared 3 bases from V and 6 bases from J, leaving 9 bases between. The CDR3 extends over 11 amino acids. CDR3 coding DNA: TGTGCCTGGAGAGAGGATCGCGAGCAGTACTTC. This encodes CAWREDREQYF.

The chain is built from TRBV27 and TRBJ1-5; tentative D call: TRBD1 (6 bases). Trimming cost V 2 bases and J 3 bases, with 8 bases left between them. The CDR3 has 14 residues. CDR1 is MNHEY and CDR2 is SMNVEV in the germline V gene (reference sequence). CDR3 in DNA: TGTGCCAGCAGTTTAGACAGGTTCAATCAGCCCCAGCATTTT. Protein: CASSLDRFNQPQHF.

V usage is TRBV6-1 and J usage is TRBJ2-7, with 10 bases fitting TRBD2. J was trimmed by 1 base and V by 1 base; bases with no gene match: 1. Per the germline V gene, CDR1 is MNHNS and CDR2 is SASEGT. CDR3 length equals 15 residues. In nucleotides, the CDR3 is TGTGCCAGCAGTGAAGAAGCGGGAGGGTCCTACGAGCAGTACTTC. It is translated as CASSEEAGGSYEQYF.

CDR3 residues: CASSYQTGTQGYTF. CDR3 DNA sequence: TGTGCCAGCAGCTACCAGACAGGGACGCAAGGCTACACCTTC. The V gene is TRBV7-9, the J gene TRBJ1-2; 7 bases are shared with TRBD1. Germline CDR1 and CDR2: SEHNR and FQNEAQ (reference sequence). The CDR3 is made up of 14 amino acids. V trimming: 4 bases; J trimming: 8 bases; junction bases outside the gene matches: 10. The full variable domain, rest sourced from reference TRBV7-9 and TRBJ1-2, is DTGVSQNPRHKITKRGQNVTFRCDPISEHNRLYWYRQTLGQGPEFLTYFQNEAQLEKSRLLSDRFSAERPKGSFSTLEIQRTEQGDSAMYLCASSYQTGTQGYTFGSGTRLTVV.

CDR3 coding DNA: TGTGCCAGCAGCAAGGACGGAATCACAACTATTCAGCCCCAGCATTTT. Translation: CASSKDGITTIQPQHF. V usage is TRBV5-8 and J usage is TRBJ1-5, with D uncertain. The germline V gene has CDR1 SGHTS and CDR2 YDEGEE. The CDR3 contains 16 residues. The V end was cut by 4 bases, the J end by 6 bases, with 20 bases between.

This chain joins TRBV10-1 and TRBJ1-1, with 7 bases matching TRBD1. The CDR3 loop spans 13 amino acids. Germline lookup yields CDR1 WNHNN and CDR2 SYGVQD (reference sequence). J was trimmed by 4 bases and V by 4 bases; bases with no gene match: 3. CDR3 coding DNA: TGCGCCAGCAGTGCCCAGGGGGGCACTGAAGCTTTCTTT. It codes for CASSAQGGTEAFF.

The count of this clone is one. This chain joins TRBV28 and TRBJ1-6, with D tentatively TRBD1 (5 bases). The CDR3 runs 18 residues. Trimming took off 6 bases at V and 0 bases at J, with 18 bases between the two ends. Germline V gives CDR1 MDHEN, CDR2 SYDVKM. The CDR3: CASSPRGPMSSYNSPLHF. As DNA, the CDR3 is TGTGCCAGCAGCCCTAGGGGACCGATGAGCTCCTATAATTCACCCCTCCACTTT.

The chain recombines TRBV6-1 with TRBJ2-3; 7 bases fit TRBD1. V lost 6 bases to trimming and J lost 2 bases; unmatched junction nucleotides: 8. The CDR3 loop spans 15 amino acids. Germline V gene data show CDR1 as MNHNS and CDR2 as SASEGT. This CDR3 is CASSGNRGFTDTQYF. CDR3 coding DNA: TGTGCCAGCAGCGGCAACAGGGGATTCACAGATACGCAGTATTTT.

The chain carries TRBV19 and TRBJ1-1; D possibly corresponds to TRBD1 (6 bases). Trimming shortened V by 5 bases and J by 1 base, and 14 bases separated the two germline ends. Germline loops: CDR1 LNHDA, CDR2 SQIVND (reference sequence). This CDR3 region has 15 residues. CDR3 nucleotide sequence: TGTGCCAGTAGTTCTGGTGAGGGGGGGAACACTGAAGCTTTCTTT. The encoded protein is CASSSGEGGNTEAFF.

This clone has just one count. This chain joins TRBV10-3 and TRBJ2-7, with 9 bases lining up with TRBD2. V dropped 6 bases and J dropped 2; count of bases not matched to a gene: 5. Per germline, CDR1 ENHRY and CDR2 SYGVKD. This CDR3 comprises 14 residues. In DNA form, the CDR3 reads TGTGCCATCAGAAACGTAGCGGGAGCCTACGAGCAGTACTTC. It specifies CAIRNVAGAYEQYF.